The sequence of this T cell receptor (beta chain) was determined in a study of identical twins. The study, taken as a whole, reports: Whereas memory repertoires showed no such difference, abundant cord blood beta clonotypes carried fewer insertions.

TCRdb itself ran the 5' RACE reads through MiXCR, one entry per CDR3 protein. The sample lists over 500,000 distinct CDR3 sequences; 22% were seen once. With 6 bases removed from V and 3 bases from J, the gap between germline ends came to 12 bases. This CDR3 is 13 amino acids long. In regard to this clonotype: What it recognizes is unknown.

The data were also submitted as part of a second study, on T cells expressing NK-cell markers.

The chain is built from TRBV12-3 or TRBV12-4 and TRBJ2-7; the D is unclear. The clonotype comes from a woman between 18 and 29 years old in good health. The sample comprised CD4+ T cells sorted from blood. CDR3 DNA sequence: TGTGCCAGCAGAGGCGACCCAGGCTACGAGCAGTACTTC. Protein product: CASRGDPGYEQYF.